The table lists the clone carrying this T cell receptor (beta chain) with a few counts. Its antigen is undetermined. This sample was included in a study of cytomegalovirus exposure and HLA in healthy donors. Study-wide context: One earlier analysis, a look at about 179 million T cells, found about 110 million unique TCR beta sequences.

The PCR made use of 60 Vbeta and 13 Jbeta primers. This table comes from immunoSEQ multiplex PCR, and its TCRdb copy is limited to in-frame clones, with some not included. The sample comprises around 150,000 clones, 70% to 80% of which are singletons, and roughly 1.9% rests with the top ten. This CDR3 comprises 15 residues. With 8 bases clipped from V and 5 bases from J, the junction kept 9 bases outside the gene matches. Germline V gene sequence: CDR1 SGHVS, CDR2 FQNEAQ. Study results and limitations: It was reportedly the case that the classifier diagnosed cytomegalovirus status with high specificity and sensitivity.

The sequence derives from a man in his forties in good health and CMV-seronegative. Sequencing was done on a sample of PBMCs. The chain uses TRBV7-8 and TRBJ2-5, with 12 positions matching TRBD2. CDR3 DNA: TGTGCCAGCGGGTCGACTAGCGGGAGCTGGGAGACCCAGTACTTC. Translation: CASGSTSGSWETQYF.